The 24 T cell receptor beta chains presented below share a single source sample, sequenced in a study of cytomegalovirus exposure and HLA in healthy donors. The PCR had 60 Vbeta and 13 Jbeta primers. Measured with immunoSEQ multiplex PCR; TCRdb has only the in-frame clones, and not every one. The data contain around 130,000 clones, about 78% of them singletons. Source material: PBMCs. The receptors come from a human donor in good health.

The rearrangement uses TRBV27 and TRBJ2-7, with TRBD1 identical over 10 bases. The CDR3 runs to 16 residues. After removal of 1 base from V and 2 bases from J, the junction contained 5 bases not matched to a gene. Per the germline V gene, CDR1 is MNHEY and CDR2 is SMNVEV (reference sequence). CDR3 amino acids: CASSLLRTGGAYEQYF. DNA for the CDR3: TGTGCCAGCAGTTTATTACGGACAGGGGGGGCCTACGAGCAGTACTTC.

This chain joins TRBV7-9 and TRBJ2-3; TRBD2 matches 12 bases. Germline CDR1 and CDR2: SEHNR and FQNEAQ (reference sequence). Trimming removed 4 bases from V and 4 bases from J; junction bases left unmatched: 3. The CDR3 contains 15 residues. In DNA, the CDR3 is TGTGCCAGCAGCTCTAGCGGGGGGGCCGCAGATACGCAGTATTTT. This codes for CASSSSGGAADTQYF.

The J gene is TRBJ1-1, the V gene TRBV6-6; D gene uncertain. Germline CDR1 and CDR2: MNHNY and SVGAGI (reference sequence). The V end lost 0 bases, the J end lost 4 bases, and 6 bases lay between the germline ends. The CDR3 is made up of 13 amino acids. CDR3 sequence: CASSYSYGTEAFF. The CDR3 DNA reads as TGTGCCAGCAGTTACTCGTACGGCACTGAAGCTTTCTTT.

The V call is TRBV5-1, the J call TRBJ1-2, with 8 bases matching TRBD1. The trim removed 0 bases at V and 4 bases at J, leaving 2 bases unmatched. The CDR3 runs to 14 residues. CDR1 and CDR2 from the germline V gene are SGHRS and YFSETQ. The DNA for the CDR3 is TGCGCCAGCAGCTTGGGGACAGGGACCTATGGCTACACCTTC. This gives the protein CASSLGTGTYGYTF.

The DNA of the CDR3 is TGTGCCAGCGGGGCTTACAGGGAAAAACTGTTTTTT. It encodes CASGAYREKLFF. The chain has TRBV6-4 and TRBJ1-4; tentative D call: TRBD1 (5 bases). Germline loops: CDR1 MRHNA, CDR2 SNTAGT. The CDR3 covers 12 residues. The ends were cut back, 8 bases at V and 8 bases at J, with 12 bases in the middle.

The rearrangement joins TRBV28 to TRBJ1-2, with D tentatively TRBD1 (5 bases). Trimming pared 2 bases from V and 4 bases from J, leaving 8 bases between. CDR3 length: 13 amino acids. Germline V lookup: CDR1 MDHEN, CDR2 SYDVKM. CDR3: CASSLRQGYGYTF. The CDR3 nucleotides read TGTGCCAGCAGTTTACGCCAGGGCTATGGCTACACCTTC.

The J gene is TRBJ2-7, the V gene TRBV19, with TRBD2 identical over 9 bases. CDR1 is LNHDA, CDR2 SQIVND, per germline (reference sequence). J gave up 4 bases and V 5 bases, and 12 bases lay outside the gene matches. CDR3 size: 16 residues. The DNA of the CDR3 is TGTGCCAGTAGTCCCAGACTAGCGGCATACACATACGAGCAGTACTTC. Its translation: CASSPRLAAYTYEQYF. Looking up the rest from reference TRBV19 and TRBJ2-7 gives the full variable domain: DGGITQSPKYLFRKEGQNVTLSCEQNLNHDAMYWYRQDPGQGLRLIYYSQIVNDFQKGDIAEGYSVSREKKESFPLTVTSAQKNPTAFYLCASSPRLAAYTYEQYFGPGTRLTVT.

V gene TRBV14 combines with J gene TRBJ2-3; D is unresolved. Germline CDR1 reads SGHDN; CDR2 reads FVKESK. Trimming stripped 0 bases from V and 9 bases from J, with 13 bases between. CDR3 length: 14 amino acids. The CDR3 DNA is TGTGCCAGCAGCCAAGAAACGACGGTGGGCACGCAGTATTTT. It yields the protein CASSQETTVGTQYF.

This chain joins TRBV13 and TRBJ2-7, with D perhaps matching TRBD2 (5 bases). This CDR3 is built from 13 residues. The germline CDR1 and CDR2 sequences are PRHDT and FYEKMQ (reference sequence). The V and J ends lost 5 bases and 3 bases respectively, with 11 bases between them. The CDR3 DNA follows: TGTGCCAGCAGCGTACTAGGGAGCTACGAGCAGTACTTC. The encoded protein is CASSVLGSYEQYF.

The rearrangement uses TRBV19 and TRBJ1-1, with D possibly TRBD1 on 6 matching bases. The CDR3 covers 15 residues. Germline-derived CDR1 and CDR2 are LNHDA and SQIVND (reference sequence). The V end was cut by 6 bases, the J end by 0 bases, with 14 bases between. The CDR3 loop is CASSPGQLLNTEAFF. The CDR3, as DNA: TGTGCCAGTAGCCCCGGACAGTTATTGAACACTGAAGCTTTCTTT.

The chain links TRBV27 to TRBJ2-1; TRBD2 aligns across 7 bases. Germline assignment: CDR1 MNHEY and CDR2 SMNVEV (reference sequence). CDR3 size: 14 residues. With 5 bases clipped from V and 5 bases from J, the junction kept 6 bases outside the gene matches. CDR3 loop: CASSRGSPHNEQFF. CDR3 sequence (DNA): TGTGCCAGCAGTCGCGGGAGTCCCCACAATGAGCAGTTCTTC.

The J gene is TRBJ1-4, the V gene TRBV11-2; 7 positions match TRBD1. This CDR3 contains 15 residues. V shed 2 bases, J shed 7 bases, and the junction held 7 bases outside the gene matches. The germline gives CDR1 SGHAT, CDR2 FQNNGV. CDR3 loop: CASSLSGTDGEKLFF. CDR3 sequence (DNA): TGTGCCAGCAGCTTAAGTGGGACAGATGGTGAAAAACTGTTTTTT.

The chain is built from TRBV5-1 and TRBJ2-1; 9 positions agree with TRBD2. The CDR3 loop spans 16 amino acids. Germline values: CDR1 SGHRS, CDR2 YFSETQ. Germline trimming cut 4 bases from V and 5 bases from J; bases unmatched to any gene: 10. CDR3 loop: CASSPMTSGSNNEQFF. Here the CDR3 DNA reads TGCGCCAGCAGCCCAATGACTAGCGGTTCTAACAATGAGCAGTTCTTC.

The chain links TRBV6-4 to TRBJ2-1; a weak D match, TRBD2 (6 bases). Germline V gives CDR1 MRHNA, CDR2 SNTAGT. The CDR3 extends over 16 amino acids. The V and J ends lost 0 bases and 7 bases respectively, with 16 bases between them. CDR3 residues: CASSDSPSVSFNEQFF. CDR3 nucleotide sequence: TGTGCCAGCAGTGACTCGCCTAGCGTTAGTTTTAATGAGCAGTTCTTC.

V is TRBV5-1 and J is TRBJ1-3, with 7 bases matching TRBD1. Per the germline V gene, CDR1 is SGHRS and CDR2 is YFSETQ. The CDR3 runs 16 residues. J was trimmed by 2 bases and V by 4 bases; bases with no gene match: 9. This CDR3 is CASSPVQTGPGNTIYF. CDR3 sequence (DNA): TGCGCCAGCAGCCCCGTACAGACAGGGCCTGGAAACACCATATATTTT.

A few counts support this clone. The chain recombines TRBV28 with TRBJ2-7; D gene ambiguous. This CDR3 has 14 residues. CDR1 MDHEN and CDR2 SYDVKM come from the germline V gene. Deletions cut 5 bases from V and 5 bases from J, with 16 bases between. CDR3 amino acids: CASSTPRGGDEQYF. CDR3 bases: TGTGCCAGCAGTACGCCCCGAGGCGGCGACGAGCAGTACTTC.

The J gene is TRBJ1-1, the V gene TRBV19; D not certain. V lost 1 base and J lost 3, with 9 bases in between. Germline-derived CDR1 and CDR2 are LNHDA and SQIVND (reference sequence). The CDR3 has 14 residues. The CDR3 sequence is CASSIVAGDTEAFF. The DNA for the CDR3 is TGTGCCAGTAGTATAGTGGCGGGCGACACTGAAGCTTTCTTT.

The CDR3 DNA follows: TGTGCCAGCAGCTTAGACCGACAAACATCTAACTATGGCTACACCTTC. Its translation: CASSLDRQTSNYGYTF. The V call is TRBV7-2, the J call TRBJ1-2; D call uncertain. The germline V and J ends were trimmed by 1 base and 0 bases, with 12 bases remaining between them. From germline, CDR1 is SGHTA and CDR2 FQGNSA. This CDR3 has 16 residues. The variable domain in full, completed from reference TRBV7-2 and TRBJ1-2, reads GAGVSQSPSNKVTEKGKDVELRCDPISGHTALYWYRQSLGQGLEFLIYFQGNSAPDKSGLPSDRFSAERTGGSVSTLTIQRTQQEDSAVYLCASSLDRQTSNYGYTFGSGTRLTVV.

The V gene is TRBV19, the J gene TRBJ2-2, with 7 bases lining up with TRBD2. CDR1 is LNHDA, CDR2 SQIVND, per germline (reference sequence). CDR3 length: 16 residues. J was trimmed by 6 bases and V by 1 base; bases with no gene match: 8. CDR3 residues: CASSIGEGGASGELFF. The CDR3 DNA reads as TGTGCCAGTAGTATAGGGGAGGGCGGGGCCTCCGGGGAGCTGTTTTTT.

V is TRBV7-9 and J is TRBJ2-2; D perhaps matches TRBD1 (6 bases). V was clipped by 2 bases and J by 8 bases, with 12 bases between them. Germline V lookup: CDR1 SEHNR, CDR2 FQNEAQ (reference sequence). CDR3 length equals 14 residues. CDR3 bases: TGTGCCAGCAGCTTATATACAGGGAAAGGGGAGCTGTTTTTT. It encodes CASSLYTGKGELFF.

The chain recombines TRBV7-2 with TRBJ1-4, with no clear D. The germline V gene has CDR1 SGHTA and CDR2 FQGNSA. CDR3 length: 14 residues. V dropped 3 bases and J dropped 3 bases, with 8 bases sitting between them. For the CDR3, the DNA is TGTGCCAGCAGCTTGGGCGGGCCTAATGAAAAACTGTTTTTT. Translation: CASSLGGPNEKLFF.

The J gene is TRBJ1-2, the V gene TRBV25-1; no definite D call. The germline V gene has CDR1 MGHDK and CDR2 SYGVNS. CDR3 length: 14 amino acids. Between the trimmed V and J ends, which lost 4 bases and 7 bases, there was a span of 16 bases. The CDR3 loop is CASSGVGGFGGYTF. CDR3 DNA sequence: TGTGCCAGCAGTGGAGTTGGAGGGTTCGGTGGCTACACCTTC.

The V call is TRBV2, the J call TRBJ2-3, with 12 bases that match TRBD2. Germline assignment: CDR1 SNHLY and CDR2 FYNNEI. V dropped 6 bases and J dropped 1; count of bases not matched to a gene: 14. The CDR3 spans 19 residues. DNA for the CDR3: TGTGCCAGCAGGCCTAGCGGGAGGGCCTGGCGGGGGGGCACAGATACGCAGTATTTT. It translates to CASRPSGRAWRGGTDTQYF.

The CDR3: CASSLWTSGSYEQYF. CDR3 DNA sequence: TGTGCCAGCAGCCTCTGGACTAGCGGGAGTTACGAGCAGTACTTC. This sequence joins TRBV7-9 and TRBJ2-7; 13 nucleotides line up with TRBD2. This CDR3 contains 15 residues. The V segment lost 5 bases and the J segment 4 bases; nucleotides outside the gene matches: 5. Germline lookup yields CDR1 SEHNR and CDR2 FQNEAQ (reference sequence).